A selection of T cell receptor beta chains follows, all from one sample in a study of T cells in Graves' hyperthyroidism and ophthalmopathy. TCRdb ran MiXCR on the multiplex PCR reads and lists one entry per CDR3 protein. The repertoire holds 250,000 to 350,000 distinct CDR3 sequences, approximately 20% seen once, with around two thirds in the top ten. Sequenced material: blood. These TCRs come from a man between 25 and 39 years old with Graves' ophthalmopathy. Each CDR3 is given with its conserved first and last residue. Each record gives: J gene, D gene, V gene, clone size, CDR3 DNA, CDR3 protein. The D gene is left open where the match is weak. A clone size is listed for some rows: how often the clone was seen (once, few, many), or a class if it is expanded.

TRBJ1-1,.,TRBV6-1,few,TGTGCCAGCAGTGAGGGGACACTCAGAACAAGCACTGAAGCTTTCTTT,CASSEGTLRTSTEAFF
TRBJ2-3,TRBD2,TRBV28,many,TGTGCCAGCAGCCTACCTGGGACTAGCGGGAGGGTCCATACGCAGTATTTT,CASSLPGTSGRVHTQYF
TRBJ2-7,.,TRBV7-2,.,TGTGCCAGCAGTTGGGGGCAGACCAGCTCCTACGAGCAGTACTTC,CASSWGQTSSYEQYF
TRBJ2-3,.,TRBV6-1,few,TGTGCCATCCGGGAGAGGGAGGCAGATACGCAGTATTTT,CAIREREADTQYF
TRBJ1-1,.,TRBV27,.,TGTGCCAGCAACTTTAGGGGAAAGGCTTTCTTT,CASNFRGKAFF
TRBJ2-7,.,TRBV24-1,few,TGTGCCACCAGTGGGACTACGAACGAGCAGTACTTC,CATSGTTNEQYF
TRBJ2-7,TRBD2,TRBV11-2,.,TGTGCCAGCAGCTTTCAAGCGGGAGGTCTTGGCGAGCAGTACTTC,CASSFQAGGLGEQYF
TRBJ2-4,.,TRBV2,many,TGTGCCAGCAGTGAGCCGTTAGCCAAAAACATTCAGTACTTC,CASSEPLAKNIQYF
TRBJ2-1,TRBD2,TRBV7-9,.,TGTGCCAGCAGCTTATATGGGCGGGAGACCTACAATGAGCAGTTCTTC,CASSLYGRETYNEQFF
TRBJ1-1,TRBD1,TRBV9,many,TGTGCCAGCAGCGTGTCGGCCCAGGGGGACACTGAAGCTTTCTTT,CASSVSAQGDTEAFF
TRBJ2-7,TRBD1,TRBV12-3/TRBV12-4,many,TGTGCCAGCAGCCCCCGGGACAGGGGATCCTACGAGCAGTACTTC,CASSPRDRGSYEQYF
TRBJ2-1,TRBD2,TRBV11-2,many,TGTGCCAGCAGCTTGACTAGCGGGCGTCACTACAATGAGCAGTTCTTC,CASSLTSGRHYNEQFF
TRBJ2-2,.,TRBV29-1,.,TGCAGCGTCCCGAGGGGCACCGGGGAGCTGTTTTTT,CSVPRGTGELFF
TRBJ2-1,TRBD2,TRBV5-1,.,TGCGCCAGCAGCTTGGGCGGGAGCGGCGGCAATGAGCAGTTCTTC,CASSLGGSGGNEQFF
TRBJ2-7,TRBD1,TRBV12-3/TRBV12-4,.,TGTGCCAGCAGTTCCGAGGTGGGACAGCCCGCCTACGAGCAGTACTTC,CASSSEVGQPAYEQYF
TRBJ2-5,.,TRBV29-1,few,TGCAGCGTTCATCTCGGAGTAGAGACCCAGTACTTC,CSVHLGVETQYF
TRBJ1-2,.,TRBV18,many,TGTGCCAGCTCCGACACCTATGGCTACACCTTC,CASSDTYGYTF
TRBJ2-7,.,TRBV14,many,TGTGCCAGCAGCCAAGCTCCGGGACTCCCGGCGGGGGAGCAGTACTTC,CASSQAPGLPAGEQYF
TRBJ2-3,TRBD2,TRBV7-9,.,TGTGCCAGCAGCTTAACTAGCGGGGGACGCACAGATACGCAGTATTTT,CASSLTSGGRTDTQYF
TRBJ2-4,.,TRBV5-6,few,TGTGCCAGCAGCTTGAGGACCTATGTAGCCAAAAACATTCAGTACTTC,CASSLRTYVAKNIQYF
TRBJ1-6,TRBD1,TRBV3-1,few,TGTGCCAGCAGCCTAACAGGGGGTCTTGGTTCACCCCTCCACTTT,CASSLTGGLGSPLHF
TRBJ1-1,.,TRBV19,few,TGTGCCAGCCGGGAGGGCTCGTCTGCTGAAGCTTTCTTT,CASREGSSAEAFF
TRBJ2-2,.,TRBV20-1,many,TGCAGTGCTAGGAGTGTGCAGGTCAGCACCGGGGAGCTGTTTTTT,CSARSVQVSTGELFF
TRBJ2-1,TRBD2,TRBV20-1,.,TGCAGTGCTAGAGTAGAGGGGGGACTAGCGGGTACCGGCTACAATGAGCAGTTCTTC,CSARVEGGLAGTGYNEQFF
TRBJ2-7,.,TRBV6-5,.,TGTGCCAGCAGTTACCGCTTAGTAGAGCAGTACTTC,CASSYRLVEQYF